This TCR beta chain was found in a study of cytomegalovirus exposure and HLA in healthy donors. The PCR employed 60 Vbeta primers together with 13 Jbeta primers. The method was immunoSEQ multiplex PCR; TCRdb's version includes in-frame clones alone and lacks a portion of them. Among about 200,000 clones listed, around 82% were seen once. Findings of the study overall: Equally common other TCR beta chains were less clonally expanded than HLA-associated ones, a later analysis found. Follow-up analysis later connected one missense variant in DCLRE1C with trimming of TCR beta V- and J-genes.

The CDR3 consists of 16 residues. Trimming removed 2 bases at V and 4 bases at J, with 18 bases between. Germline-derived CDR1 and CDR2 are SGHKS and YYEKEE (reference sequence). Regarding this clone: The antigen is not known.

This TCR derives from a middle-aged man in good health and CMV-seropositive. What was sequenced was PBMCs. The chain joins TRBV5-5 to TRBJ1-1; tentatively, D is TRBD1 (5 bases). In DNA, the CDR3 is TGTGCCAGCAGCTTTGGAACCTCTAGGGGTTCCACTGAAGCTTTCTTT. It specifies CASSFGTSRGSTEAFF.